This TCR beta chain comes out of a study of early T cells in non-severe SARS-CoV-2 infection. Study at large: The authors sequenced bulk RNA from unsorted whole blood, leaving chains unpaired.

Attached unique molecular identifiers marked individual cDNA molecules. MiXCR was run by TCRdb on the 5' RACE reads, yielding one entry per CDR3 protein. Of 54,000 or so distinct CDR3 sequences in the sample, around 5.2% were seen once. The CDR3 is 13 amino acids. Trimming pared 1 base from V and 1 base from J, leaving 4 bases between. The study, taken as a whole, reports: VDJdb matching skewed toward anti-spike CD8 responses, missing private and CD4 specificities.

This clonotype has ten or more counts. Antigen unknown. The clonotype was recovered from an adult who was a healthcare worker with PCR-confirmed SARS-CoV-2 infection or an uninfected control (not recorded which). Source material: whole blood. The V gene is TRBV12-3 or TRBV12-4, the J gene TRBJ2-5; D gene unclear. CDR3 region: CASSLVGQETQYF. CDR3 DNA: TGTGCCAGCAGTTTAGTCGGCCAAGAGACCCAGTACTTC.